This T cell receptor (beta chain) was recovered during a study of cytomegalovirus exposure and HLA in healthy donors. The PCR used 60 Vbeta and 13 Jbeta primers. Sequenced by immunoSEQ multiplex PCR; TCRdb stores in-frame clones only, minus some. Of 110,000 to 150,000 clones in the sample, 65% to 85% are singletons; the top ten hold approximately 0.97%. This clonotype originated in a man in his late teens or twenties in good health and CMV-seronegative. The sample taken for sequencing was PBMCs.

The CDR3 DNA sequence: TGTGCCAGCAGTGACTGGGACAGGACGAGACCTAACTATGGCTACACCTTC. Its protein product is CASSDWDRTRPNYGYTF. The V gene is TRBV25-1, the J gene TRBJ1-2, with 8 bases lining up with TRBD1. The CDR3 loop spans 17 amino acids. CDR1 and CDR2 (germline): MGHDK, SYGVNS. The trim removed 3 bases at V and 0 bases at J, leaving 9 bases unmatched.